The clone carrying this T cell receptor beta chain is classed as medium-sized (0.01 to 0.1%). The same CDR3 also results from other DNA sequences found in this sample. The source of the sample is a study of metastatic and nonmetastatic thyroid tumors. No patient received treatment before thyroid surgery. CDR1 and CDR2 (germline): MNHNS, SASEGT. J gave up 1 base and V 4 bases, and 3 bases lay outside the gene matches. The CDR3 loop spans 15 amino acids. TCRdb ran MiXCR on the PCR reads. The sample yields around 13,000 clones, approximately 22% seen once. This sequence was found in a female donor with papillary thyroid cancer or a benign thyroid nodule (not recorded which). Some clones in this sample may be carry-over from other donors' samples. The chain combines TRBV6-1 with TRBJ2-3, with 9 nucleotides matching TRBD1. The sample was blood. CDR3 amino acids: CASSVQGAGTDTQYF. CDR3 DNA sequence: TGTGCCAGCAGTGTACAGGGGGCCGGCACAGATACGCAGTATTTT.